A selection of T cell receptor beta chains follows, all from one sample in a study of cytomegalovirus exposure and HLA in healthy donors. Sequencing was performed with immunoSEQ multiplex PCR; in TCRdb, only in-frame clones are kept and a portion is missing. Its table lists 150,000 to 200,000 clones. The sequenced material came from PBMCs. The receptors were gathered from an older woman in good health and CMV-seronegative. CDR3s include the opening cysteine and the closing phenylalanine or tryptophan. A D gene is named only where the DNA matches it firmly.

CDR3aa	CDR3nt	v_gene	j_gene	d_gene
CAISEGPGGNEKLFF	TGTGCCATCAGTGAAGGGCCAGGAGGTAATGAAAAACTGTTTTTT	TRBV10-3	TRBJ1-4	-
CASSFSGGGRANEKLFF	TGTGCCAGCAGCTTCTCCGGGGGAGGAAGGGCTAATGAAAAACTGTTTTTT	TRBV7-9	TRBJ1-4	-
CAISDPGTGGGGEAFF	TGTGCCATCAGTGACCCGGGGACAGGGGGCGGCGGTGAAGCTTTCTTT	TRBV10-3	TRBJ1-1	TRBD1
CASSSGIGDTEAFF	TGTGCCAGCAGCTCAGGGATTGGAGACACTGAAGCTTTCTTT	TRBV7-8	TRBJ1-1	-
CASSSGRVAFF	TGTGCCAGCAGTTCAGGTCGAGTTGCTTTCTTT	TRBV6-5	TRBJ1-1	-
CSVGLSAGAGELFF	TGCAGCGTCGGGCTGTCGGCAGGGGCCGGGGAGCTGTTTTTT	TRBV29-1	TRBJ2-2	-
CASSFGLRGTEAFF	TGCGCCAGCAGCTTCGGACTCCGGGGGACTGAAGCTTTCTTT	TRBV5-1	TRBJ1-1	-
CASRTSGNAGELFF	TGCGCCAGTAGGACTAGCGGGAACGCCGGGGAGCTGTTTTTT	TRBV5-1	TRBJ2-2	TRBD2
CASSSRQAQVTQYF	TGCGCCAGCAGCTCCCGACAGGCCCAAGTGACCCAGTACTTC	TRBV5-1	TRBJ2-5	-
CASSHGDRGPGGYTF	TGTGCCAGCAGCCATGGTGACAGGGGGCCGGGGGGCTACACCTTC	TRBV14	TRBJ1-2	TRBD1
CAISADTGGEQYF	TGTGCCATCAGTGCTGACACTGGTGGGGAGCAGTACTTC	TRBV10-3	TRBJ2-7	-
CASSQGVAGGWGTDTQYF	TGTGCCAGCAGCCAGGGGGTAGCGGGAGGTTGGGGCACAGATACGCAGTATTTT	TRBV4-2	TRBJ2-3	TRBD2
CASSSGLGYGYTF	TGTGCCAGTAGTTCCGGGTTGGGCTATGGCTACACCTTC	TRBV19	TRBJ1-2	-
CASSATGGETQYF	TGTGCCAGCAGCGCCACAGGGGGAGAGACCCAGTACTTC	TRBV7-7	TRBJ2-5	TRBD1
CASSLEARGQVAGETQYF	TGTGCCAGCAGCTTGGAGGCCAGGGGACAGGTTGCTGGAGAGACCCAGTACTTC	TRBV7-2	TRBJ2-5	TRBD1
CASSLRGWGNTIYF	TGTGCCAGCAGCCTAAGGGGTTGGGGAAACACCATATATTTT	TRBV14	TRBJ1-3	-
CAISSGNYGYTF	TGTGCCATCAGTTCAGGCAACTATGGCTACACCTTC	TRBV10-3	TRBJ1-2	-
CATLVSSDRARGYTF	TGTGCCACCCTAGTATCCTCTGACAGGGCGAGAGGCTACACCTTC	TRBV19	TRBJ1-2	TRBD1
CASSLWLADNEQFF	TGTGCCAGCAGCTTGTGGCTAGCGGATAATGAGCAGTTCTTC	TRBV7-3	TRBJ2-1	TRBD2
CASNTDRGLNQPQHF	TGTGCCAGCAATACGGACAGGGGGTTGAATCAGCCCCAGCATTTT	TRBV2	TRBJ1-5	TRBD1
CASSSLSNTGELFF	TGTGCCAGCAGCTCTCTTTCGAACACCGGGGAGCTGTTTTTT	TRBV7-6	TRBJ2-2	-
CSVARDRSSYEQYF	TGCAGCGTTGCTCGGGACAGGAGCTCCTACGAGCAGTACTTC	TRBV29-1	TRBJ2-7	TRBD1
CASSVGGWETEAFF	TGTGCCAGCAGTGTAGGGGGCTGGGAGACTGAAGCTTTCTTT	TRBV2	TRBJ1-1	TRBD1
CASRPGQGSTGELFF	TGTGCCAGCAGACCGGGACAGGGTAGCACCGGGGAGCTGTTTTTT	TRBV7-3	TRBJ2-2	TRBD1
CASSFLYEKLFF	TGTGCCAGCAGCTTTCTCTATGAAAAACTGTTTTTT	TRBV7-2	TRBJ1-4	-
CASSYKGEIAEKLFF	TGTGCCAGCAGTTACAAGGGGGAAATAGCTGAAAAACTGTTTTTT	TRBV6-5	TRBJ1-4	-
CASRRETGSPLHF	TGTGCCAGCCGCCGGGAGACGGGTTCACCCCTCCACTTT	TRBV5-6	TRBJ1-6	-
CASSGGLTSNTEAFF	TGTGCCAGCAGCGGGGGCCTCACCTCAAACACTGAAGCTTTCTTT	TRBV5-4	TRBJ1-1	-
CASSAAGETQYF	TGTGCCAGTAGTGCGGCGGGGGAGACCCAGTACTTC	TRBV19	TRBJ2-5	-
CASRRGPSTNYGYTF	TGTGCCAGCAGGAGGGGGCCATCCACTAACTATGGCTACACCTTC	TRBV6-5	TRBJ1-2	TRBD1
CASSYLAGGGAQYF	TGTGCCAGCAGCTACCTAGCGGGGGGAGGGGCGCAGTATTTT	TRBV7-2	TRBJ2-3	TRBD2
CASSLTGDRVNYGYTF	TGCGCCAGCAGCTTAACCGGCGACAGGGTTAACTATGGCTACACCTTC	TRBV5-1	TRBJ1-2	TRBD1
CASSELGASYEQYF	TGTGCCAGCAGTGAATTAGGAGCTTCCTACGAGCAGTACTTC	TRBV6-1	TRBJ2-7	-
CASSSGTEGSGNTIYF	TGCGCCAGCAGCTCCGGGACAGAAGGCTCTGGAAACACCATATATTTT	TRBV5-1	TRBJ1-3	TRBD1
CASSPGTGDQGELFF	TGTGCCAGCAGTCCCGGGACAGGGGATCAGGGGGAGCTGTTTTTT	TRBV7-3	TRBJ2-2	TRBD1
CASSPNRDQPQHF	TGTGCCAGCTCTCCTAACAGGGATCAGCCCCAGCATTTT	TRBV18	TRBJ1-5	-
CASSLARATNEKLFF	TGTGCCAGCAGCTTAGCGCGTGCAACTAATGAAAAACTGTTTTTT	TRBV7-2	TRBJ1-4	-
CSGQRQGRDGYTF	TGCAGCGGACAAAGACAGGGGCGGGATGGCTACACCTTC	TRBV29-1	TRBJ1-2	TRBD1
CASSEGEVAQYF	TGTGCCAGCAGCGAAGGGGAGGTGGCCCAGTACTTC	TRBV14	TRBJ2-5	-
CASSEQVNTEQYF	TGTGCCAGCAGTGAACAGGTGAATACGGAGCAGTACTTC	TRBV2	TRBJ2-7	-